Listed here are 14 T cell receptor beta chains from one sample, sequenced in a study of Graves' ophthalmopathy and Graves' hyperthyroidism. Amplification of the TCR beta CDR3 regions used RNA transcripts (as template). HTBI-primed first-round RT-PCR preceded second-round multiplex PCR. TCRdb itself ran the multiplex PCR reads through MiXCR, one entry per CDR3 protein. This sample has about 400,000 distinct CDR3 sequences, with 15% to 20% found just once. Sequenced: peripheral blood. Receptors were obtained from a woman under 30 with Graves' ophthalmopathy.

This clonotype has a count of ten or more. The genes are TRBV28 and TRBJ1-1, with D possibly matching TRBD1 (6 bases). From germline, CDR1 is MDHEN and CDR2 SYDVKM. The CDR3 runs to 15 residues. V lost 2 bases and J 0 bases, leaving 10 bases between the germline ends. The CDR3, as DNA: TGTGCCAGCAGTTTAGGCGGACAGCTGAACACTGAAGCTTTCTTT. Its protein product is CASSLGGQLNTEAFF.

In its sample, this clonotype was seen many times. The chain has TRBV19 and TRBJ2-7, with D maybe TRBD1 (5 bases). The CDR3 has 13 residues. Deletions cut 6 bases from V and 2 bases from J, with 11 bases between. Per germline, CDR1 LNHDA and CDR2 SQIVND (reference sequence). CDR3 DNA: TGTGCCAGTAGCAGGGCCCGAACCTACGAGCAGTACTTC. As protein: CASSRARTYEQYF.

This clonotype showed up many times. V usage is TRBV6-2 or TRBV6-3 and J usage is TRBJ1-2, with D unclear. V was cut by 11 bases and J by 1 base, with 11 bases left in between. The CDR3 extends over 12 amino acids. Germline-derived CDR1 and CDR2 are MNHEY and SVGEGT. The CDR3 region is CAASEFNYGYTF. In DNA, the CDR3 is TGTGCCGCAAGCGAATTTAACTATGGCTACACCTTC.

The chain carries TRBV12-3 or TRBV12-4 and TRBJ1-2; maybe TRBD1 (5 bases). V lost 5 bases to trimming and J lost 4 bases, with 11 bases between them. The CDR3 sequence is 13 residues long. The CDR3 loop is CASSLNGGYGYTF. CDR3 DNA sequence: TGTGCCAGCAGTCTAAATGGGGGCTATGGCTACACCTTC.

This clonotype was recorded at least ten times. This rearrangement joins TRBV15 to TRBJ2-2; D ambiguous. V lost 1 base to trimming and J lost 8 bases, with 17 bases between them. CDR1 and CDR2 from the germline V gene are LNHNV and YYDKDF (reference sequence). This CDR3 is built from 16 residues. The CDR3 bases are TGTGCCACCAGCAGAGCTCCCCCCCCGGCTGTGGGGGAGCTGTTTTTT. This encodes CATSRAPPPAVGELFF.

In regard to this clonotype: Given a much more abundant clone one base away, this may be a read error. The chain carries TRBV18 and TRBJ1-1, with a weak D call TRBD1 (5 bases). The CDR3 totals 14 residues. Germline CDR1 KGHSH, CDR2 LQKENI. In DNA, the CDR3 is TGTGCCAGCTCACCACCGGGCCGGAATGGCAGGGCTCTCTTT. Translating it yields CASSPPGRNGRALF.

This clonotype came up many times. J is TRBJ2-5 and V is TRBV7-3; TRBD1 might be the D (5 bases). V lost 5 bases to trimming and J lost 5 bases, with 12 bases between them. CDR1 is SGHTA, CDR2 FQGTGA, per germline. The CDR3 extends over 13 amino acids. CDR3 sequence: CASSGQGPETQYF. In DNA form, the CDR3 reads TGTGCCAGCAGCGGTCAGGGTCCGGAGACCCAGTACTTC.

This clonotype was counted at least ten times. The gene calls are TRBV5-1 and TRBJ2-2; 7 nucleotides match TRBD1. The CDR3 runs to 14 residues. Germline CDR1 and CDR2: SGHRS and YFSETQ. With 4 bases clipped from V and 7 bases from J, the junction kept 7 bases outside the gene matches. The CDR3 region has the DNA TGCGCCAGCAGCAAAACGTACAGGGGCGGGGAGCTGTTTTTT. This gives the protein CASSKTYRGGELFF. The full variable domain, rest sourced from reference TRBV5-1 and TRBJ2-2, is KAGVTQTPRYLIKTRGQQVTLSCSPISGHRSVSWYQQTPGQGLQFLFEYFSETQRNKGNFPGRFSGRQFSNSRSEMNVSTLELGDSALYLCASSKTYRGGELFFGEGSRLTVL.

This clonotype was counted many times. The V and J genes are TRBV20-1 and TRBJ1-1; maybe TRBD1 (6 bases). The CDR3 sequence is 13 residues long. Trimming stripped 6 bases from V and 0 bases from J, with 11 bases between. Looked up from germline, CDR1 is DFQATT and CDR2 is SNEGSKA (reference sequence). The CDR3 DNA sequence: TGCAGTGCCGGGGGGGCCTTGAACACTGAAGCTTTCTTT. Its protein product is CSAGGALNTEAFF.

This clonotype was recorded many times. The V gene is TRBV5-4, the J gene TRBJ2-7; D uncertain. The CDR3 covers 14 residues. V was clipped by 4 bases and J by 6 bases, with 17 bases between them. Germline V lookup: CDR1 SGHNT, CDR2 YYREEE (reference sequence). The CDR3 DNA reads as TGTGCCAGCAGCGGAATCGGCCGAAGGAGCGAGCAGTACTTC. This gives the protein CASSGIGRRSEQYF. The full variable domain, rest sourced from reference TRBV5-4 and TRBJ2-7, is ETGVTQSPTHLIKTRGQQVTLRCSSQSGHNTVSWYQQALGQGPQFIFQYYREEENGRGNFPPRFSGLQFPNYSSELNVNALELDDSALYLCASSGIGRRSEQYFGPGTRLTVT.

The chain combines TRBV2 with TRBJ2-7; D may be TRBD1 (6 bases). Germline values: CDR1 SNHLY, CDR2 FYNNEI. CDR3 length: 14 residues. Trimming pared 6 bases from V and 0 bases from J, leaving 12 bases between. The CDR3 sequence is CASREGHISYEQYF. In DNA form, the CDR3 reads TGTGCCAGCAGAGAGGGACACATCTCCTACGAGCAGTACTTC.

The gene calls are TRBV2 and TRBJ2-7; D not certain. V was pared by 7 bases and J by 2 bases, with 15 bases between. Germline V gene sequence: CDR1 SNHLY, CDR2 FYNNEI. CDR3 length: 14 residues. CDR3 loop: CASTNKWAAYEQYF. Here the CDR3 DNA reads TGTGCCAGCACCAATAAGTGGGCAGCCTACGAGCAGTACTTC.

This clonotype was detected ten times or more. V and J are TRBV29-1 and TRBJ1-3, with 7 bases matching TRBD1. Germline CDR1 reads SQVTM; CDR2 reads ANQGSEA. The CDR3 has 17 residues. J lost 0 bases, V lost 7 bases, and 15 bases had no gene match. The CDR3 sequence is CSATSGTASSSGNTIYF. The CDR3 coding sequence is TGCAGCGCCACCTCCGGGACAGCTTCGAGCTCTGGAAACACCATATATTTT.

This clonotype appeared a single time. The rearrangement joins TRBV7-2 to TRBJ1-5; D is uncertain. The CDR3 is made up of 14 amino acids. Germline CDR1 reads SGHTA; CDR2 reads FQGNSA. V lost 5 bases, J lost 3 bases, and 11 bases lay in between. The CDR3 reads CASSDGPFNQPQHF. The CDR3 region has the DNA TGTGCCAGCAGCGATGGACCTTTCAATCAGCCCCAGCATTTT.